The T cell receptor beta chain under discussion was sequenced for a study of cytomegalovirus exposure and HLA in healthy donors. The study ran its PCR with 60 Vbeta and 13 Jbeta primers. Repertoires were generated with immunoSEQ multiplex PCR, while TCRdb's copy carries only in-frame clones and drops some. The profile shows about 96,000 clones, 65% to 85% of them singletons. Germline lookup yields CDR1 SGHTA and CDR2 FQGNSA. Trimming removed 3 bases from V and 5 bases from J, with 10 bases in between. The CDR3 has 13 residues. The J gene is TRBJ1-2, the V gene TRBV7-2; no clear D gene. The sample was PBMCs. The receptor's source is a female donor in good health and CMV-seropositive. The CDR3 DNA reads TGTGCCAGCAGCTTGAACAGTCTGTATGGCTACACCTTC. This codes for CASSLNSLYGYTF.